This TCR beta chain was recovered during a study of blood T cell repertoires in COVID-19. Germline loops: CDR1 WNHNN, CDR2 SYGVQD (reference sequence). This CDR3 comprises 13 residues. With 0 bases removed from V and 6 bases from J, the gap between germline ends came to 7 bases. Authors' processing steps: Scientists estimated how many nucleated cells there were by amplifying reference gene primers. Measured with immunoSEQ multiplex PCR; TCRdb has only the in-frame clones, and not every one. V and J calls and clone size are given by that table; D and trimming were obtained from the DNA. The sample lists about 55,000 clones; about nine tenths were seen once.

The receptor's source is a man aged 35 to 55 with acute or convalescent COVID-19. The sequenced sample was peripheral blood. The chain couples TRBV10-1 to TRBJ2-3, with D perhaps TRBD2 (5 bases). The CDR3 protein is CASSESGSDTQYF. CDR3 sequence (DNA): TGCGCCAGCAGTGAGTCAGGGAGCGATACGCAGTATTTT.